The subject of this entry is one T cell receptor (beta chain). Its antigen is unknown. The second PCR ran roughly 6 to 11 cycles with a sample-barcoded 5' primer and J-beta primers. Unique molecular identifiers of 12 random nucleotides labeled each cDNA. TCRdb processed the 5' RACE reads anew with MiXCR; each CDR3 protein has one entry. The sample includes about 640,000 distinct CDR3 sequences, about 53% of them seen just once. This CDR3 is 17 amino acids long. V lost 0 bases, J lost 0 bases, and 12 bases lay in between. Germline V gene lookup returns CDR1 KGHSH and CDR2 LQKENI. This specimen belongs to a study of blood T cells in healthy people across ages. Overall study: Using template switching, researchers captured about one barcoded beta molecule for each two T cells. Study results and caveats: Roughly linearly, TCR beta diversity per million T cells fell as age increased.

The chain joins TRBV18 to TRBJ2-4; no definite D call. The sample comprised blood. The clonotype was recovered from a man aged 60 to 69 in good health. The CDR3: CASSPPEVRIAKNIQYF. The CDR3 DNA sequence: TGTGCCAGCTCACCACCAGAAGTGCGTATAGCCAAAAACATTCAGTACTTC.